This T cell receptor beta chain was profiled in a study of blood T cell repertoires in COVID-19. CDR1 and CDR2 (germline): SQVTM, ANQGSEA. The CDR3 is made up of 14 amino acids. The trim removed 7 bases at V and 0 bases at J, leaving 5 bases unmatched. Sequencing used immunoSEQ multiplex PCR; TCRdb keeps in-frame clones, though not all of them. The sample yields more than 55,000 clones, approximately 73% seen once. This sequence was found in a woman aged 50 to 60 with active or convalescent COVID-19. The chain carries TRBV29-1 and TRBJ1-4; 7 bases align to TRBD1. Specimen: peripheral blood. The CDR3: CSAGTEPTNEKLFF. The CDR3 bases are TGCAGCGCCGGGACAGAACCAACTAATGAAAAACTGTTTTTT.